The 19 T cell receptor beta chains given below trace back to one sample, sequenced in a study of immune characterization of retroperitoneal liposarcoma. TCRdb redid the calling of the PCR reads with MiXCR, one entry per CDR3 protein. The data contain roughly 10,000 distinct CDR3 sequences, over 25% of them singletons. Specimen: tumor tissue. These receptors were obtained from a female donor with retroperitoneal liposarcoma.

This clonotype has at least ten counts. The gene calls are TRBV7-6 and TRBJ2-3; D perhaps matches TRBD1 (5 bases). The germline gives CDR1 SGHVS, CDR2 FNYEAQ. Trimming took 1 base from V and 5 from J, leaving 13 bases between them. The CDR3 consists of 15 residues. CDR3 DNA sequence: TGTGCCAGCAGCTTAGGAACATTGGGGCAAGATACGCAGTATTTT. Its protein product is CASSLGTLGQDTQYF. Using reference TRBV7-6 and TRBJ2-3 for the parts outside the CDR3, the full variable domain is GAGVSQSPRYKVTKRGQDVALRCDPISGHVSLYWYRQALGQGPEFLTYFNYEAQQDKSGLPNDRFSAERPEGSISTLTIQRTEQRDSAMYRCASSLGTLGQDTQYFGPGTRLTVL.

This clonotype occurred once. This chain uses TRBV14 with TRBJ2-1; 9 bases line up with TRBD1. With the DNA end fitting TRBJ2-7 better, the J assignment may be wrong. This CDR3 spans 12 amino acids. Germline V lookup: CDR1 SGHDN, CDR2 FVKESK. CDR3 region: CASSRDRVEQYF. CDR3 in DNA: TGTGCCAGCAGCCGGGACAGGGTAGAACAGTACTTC.

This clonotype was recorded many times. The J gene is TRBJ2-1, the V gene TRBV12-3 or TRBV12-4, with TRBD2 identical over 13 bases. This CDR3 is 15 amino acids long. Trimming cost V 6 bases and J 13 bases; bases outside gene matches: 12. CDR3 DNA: TGTGCCAGCAGAGTGGGACTAGCGGGACAAGAGACCCAGTTCTTC. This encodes CASRVGLAGQETQFF.

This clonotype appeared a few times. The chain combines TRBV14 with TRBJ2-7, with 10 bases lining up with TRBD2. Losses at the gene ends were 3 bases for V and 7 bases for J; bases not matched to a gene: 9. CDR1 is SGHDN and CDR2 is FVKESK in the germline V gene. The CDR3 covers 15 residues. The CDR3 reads CASSHPGTSDDEQYF. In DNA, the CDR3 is TGTGCCAGCAGCCATCCCGGGACTAGCGACGATGAGCAGTACTTC.

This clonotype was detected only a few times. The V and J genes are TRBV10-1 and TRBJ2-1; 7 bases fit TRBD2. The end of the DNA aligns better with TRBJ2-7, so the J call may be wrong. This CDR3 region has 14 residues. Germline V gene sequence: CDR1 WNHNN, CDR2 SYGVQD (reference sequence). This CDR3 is CASSGGGSYNEQYF. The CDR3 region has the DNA TGCGCCAGCAGTGGCGGGGGTTCCTACAATGAGCAGTACTTC.

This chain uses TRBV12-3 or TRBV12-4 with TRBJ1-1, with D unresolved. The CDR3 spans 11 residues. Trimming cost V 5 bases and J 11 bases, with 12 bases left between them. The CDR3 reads CASSPGQRAFF. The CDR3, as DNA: TGTGCCAGCAGTCCCGGCCAGAGGGCTTTCTTT.

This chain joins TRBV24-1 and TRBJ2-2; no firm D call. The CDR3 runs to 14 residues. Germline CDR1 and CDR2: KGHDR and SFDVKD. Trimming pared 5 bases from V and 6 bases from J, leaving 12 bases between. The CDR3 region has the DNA TGTGCCACCAGTGCCTTGGACGAGGCCGGGGAGCTGTTTTTT. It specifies CATSALDEAGELFF.

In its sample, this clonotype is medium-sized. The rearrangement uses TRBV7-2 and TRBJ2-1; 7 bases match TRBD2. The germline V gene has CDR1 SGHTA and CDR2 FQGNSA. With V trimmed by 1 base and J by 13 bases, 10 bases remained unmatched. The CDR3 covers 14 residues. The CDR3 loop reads CASSLEDWRGTQFF. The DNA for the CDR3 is TGTGCCAGCAGCTTAGAGGATTGGCGGGGGACCCAGTTCTTC.

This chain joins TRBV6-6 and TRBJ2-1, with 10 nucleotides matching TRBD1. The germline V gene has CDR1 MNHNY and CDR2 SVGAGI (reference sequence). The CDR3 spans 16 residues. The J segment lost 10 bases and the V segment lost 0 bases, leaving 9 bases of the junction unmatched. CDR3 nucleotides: TGTGCCAGCAGTTACTCCGTTTCGGGACAGGGGTCAGAGCAGTTCTTC. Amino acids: CASSYSVSGQGSEQFF.

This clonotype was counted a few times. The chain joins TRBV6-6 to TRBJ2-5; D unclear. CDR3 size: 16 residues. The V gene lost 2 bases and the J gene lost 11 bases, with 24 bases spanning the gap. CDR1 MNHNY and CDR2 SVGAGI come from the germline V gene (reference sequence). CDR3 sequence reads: CASSYLPGGGYNEQYF. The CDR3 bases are TGTGCCAGCAGTTACCTGCCAGGTGGTGGTTACAATGAGCAGTACTTC.

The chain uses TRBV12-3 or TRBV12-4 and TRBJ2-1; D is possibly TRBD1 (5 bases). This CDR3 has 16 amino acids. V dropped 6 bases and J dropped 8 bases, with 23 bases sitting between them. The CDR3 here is CASRTDSNFGMDEQFF. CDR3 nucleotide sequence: TGTGCCAGCAGGACCGACAGTAACTTTGGGATGGATGAGCAGTTCTTC.

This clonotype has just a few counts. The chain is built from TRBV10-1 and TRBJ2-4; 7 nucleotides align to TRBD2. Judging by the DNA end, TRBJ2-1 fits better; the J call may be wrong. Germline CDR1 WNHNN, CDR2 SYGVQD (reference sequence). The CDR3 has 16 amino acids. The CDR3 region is CAREKGGDVLNNEQFF. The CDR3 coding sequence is TGCGCCAGAGAGAAGGGAGGGGATGTTTTGAACAATGAGCAGTTCTTC.

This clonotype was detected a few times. The CDR3 coding sequence is TGTGCCAGCAGATTGCCGGGACTAGCGCGAAGCACAGATACGCAGTATTTT. Its translation: CASRLPGLARSTDTQYF. The chain uses TRBV6-1 and TRBJ2-3; TRBD2 matches 10 bases. Trimming at V came to 6 bases and at J to 0 bases, leaving 9 bases not matched to a gene. The CDR3 consists of 17 residues. Germline V CDR1 and CDR2: MNHNS, SASEGT.

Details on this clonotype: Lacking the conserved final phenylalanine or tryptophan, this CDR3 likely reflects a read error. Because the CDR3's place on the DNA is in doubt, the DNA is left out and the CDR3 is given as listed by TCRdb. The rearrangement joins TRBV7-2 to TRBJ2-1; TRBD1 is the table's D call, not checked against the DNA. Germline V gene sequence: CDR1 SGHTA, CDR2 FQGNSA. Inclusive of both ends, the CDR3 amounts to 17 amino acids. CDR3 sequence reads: CASSFLQGGNYGYTFGS.

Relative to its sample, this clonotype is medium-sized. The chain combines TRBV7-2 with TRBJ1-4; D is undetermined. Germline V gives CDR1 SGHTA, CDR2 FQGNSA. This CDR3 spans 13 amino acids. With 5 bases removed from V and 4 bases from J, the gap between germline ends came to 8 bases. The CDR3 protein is CASSRSRNEKLFF. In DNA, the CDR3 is TGTGCCAGCAGCCGCTCCCGTAATGAAAAACTGTTTTTT. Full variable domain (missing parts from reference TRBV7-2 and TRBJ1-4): GAGVSQSPSNKVTEKGKDVELRCDPISGHTALYWYRQSLGQGLEFLIYFQGNSAPDKSGLPSDRFSAERTGGSVSTLTIQRTQQEDSAVYLCASSRSRNEKLFFGSGTQLSVL.

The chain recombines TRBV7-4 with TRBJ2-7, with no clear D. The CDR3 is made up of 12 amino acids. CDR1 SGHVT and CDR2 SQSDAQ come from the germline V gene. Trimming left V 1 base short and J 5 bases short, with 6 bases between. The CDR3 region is CASSLGWDEQYF. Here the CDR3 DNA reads TGTGCCAGCAGCTTAGGGTGGGACGAGCAGTACTTC.

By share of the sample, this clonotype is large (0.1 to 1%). CDR3 sequence reads: CASSVGSGQETQYF. CDR3 nucleotide sequence: TGTGCCAGCAGTGTAGGGTCAGGCCAAGAGACCCAGTACTTC. J is TRBJ2-5 and V is TRBV6-1; D not resolved. This CDR3 spans 14 amino acids. Germline V gives CDR1 MNHNS, CDR2 SASEGT. V was cut by 4 bases and J by 1 base, with 10 bases left in between.

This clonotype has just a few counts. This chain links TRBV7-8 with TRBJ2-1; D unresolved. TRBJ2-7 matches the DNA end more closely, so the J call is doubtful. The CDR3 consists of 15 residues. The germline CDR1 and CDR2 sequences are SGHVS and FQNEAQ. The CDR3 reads CASSPLRDSYNEQYF. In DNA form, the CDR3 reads TGTGCCAGCAGCCCCCTTAGGGATTCCTACAATGAGCAGTACTTC.

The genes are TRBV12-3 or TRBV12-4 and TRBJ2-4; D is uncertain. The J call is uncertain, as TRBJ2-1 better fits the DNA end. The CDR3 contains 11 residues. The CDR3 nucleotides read TGTGCCAGCAGTTTGTCGGAGACCCAGTTCTTC. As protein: CASSLSETQFF.